The next 3 T cell receptor beta chains were all read from a single sample in a study of CD8 T cells in Susac syndrome. Reverse transcription of roughly 0.5 to 1 ug RNA used random hexamers. One entry per CDR3 protein, called by TCRdb with MiXCR from the immunoSEQ multiplex PCR reads. The table records 150,000 to 200,000 distinct CDR3 sequences, 75% to 95% of them present only once. Material: CD4+ T cells from PBMCs. The receptors originated from a human donor with Susac syndrome.

This sequence joins TRBV5-1 and TRBJ1-2, with D possibly being TRBD1 (6 bases). The CDR3 is made up of 15 amino acids. Per the germline V gene, CDR1 is SGHRS and CDR2 is YFSETQ. Trimming took off 4 bases at V and 2 bases at J, with 15 bases between the two ends. The CDR3 protein is CASSPVQGRNYGYTF. In DNA form, the CDR3 reads TGCGCCAGCAGCCCAGTGCAGGGGAGGAACTATGGCTACACCTTC.

The chain carries TRBV18 and TRBJ2-5, with D possibly being TRBD2 (6 bases). CDR1 and CDR2 (germline): KGHSH, LQKENI. The CDR3 is made up of 15 amino acids. V shed 3 bases and J shed 3 bases, with 14 bases lying between them. This chain's CDR3 is CASSPRELLKETQYF. For the CDR3, the DNA is TGTGCCAGCTCACCCCGGGAGTTGCTAAAAGAGACCCAGTACTTC. Variable domain in full (rest from reference TRBV18 and TRBJ2-5): NAGVMQNPRHLVRRRGQEARLRCSPMKGHSHVYWYRQLPEEGLKFMVYLQKENIIDESGMPKERFSAEFPKEGPSILRIQQVVRGDSAAYFCASSPRELLKETQYFGPGTRLLVL.

This sequence joins TRBV13 and TRBJ2-3; TRBD2 agrees at 8 bases. Losses at the gene ends were 0 bases for V and 2 bases for J; bases not matched to a gene: 7. Germline CDR1 and CDR2: PRHDT and FYEKMQ (reference sequence). The CDR3 has 17 amino acids. DNA for the CDR3: TGTGCCAGCAGCTTAGGCCTCACGGGGGGGCCCACAGATACGCAGTATTTT. Translated: CASSLGLTGGPTDTQYF.